The present T cell receptor beta chain was sequenced within a study of response to subunit inactivated influenza vaccine. TCRdb fed the RT-PCR reads into MiXCR, producing one record per CDR3 protein. Among more than 550,000 distinct CDR3 sequences listed, about 11% were seen once. Many counts were recorded for this clonotype. These same data were also listed under a study on T cells expressing NK-cell markers. That study adds: The authors made TCR beta cDNA libraries by 5'RACE template switching. This switching added a universal primer site and UMIs. Most of the eight sequenced donors tested HCMV-seropositive; one tested seronegative. Over 5 donors had dominant NKG2C+ clonotypes that comprised roughly 1.0-7.5% of their CD8+ T cells.

The sequence derives from a man aged 45-65 years who received an inactivated influenza vaccine. The material sequenced was PBMCs from blood, taken on the day of vaccination.

The CDR3 bases are TGTGCCAGCAGTGATCTTGGGAAGACTAGCGGGGGAAATACAGATACGCAGTATTTT. It codes for CASSDLGKTSGGNTDTQYF. The chain uses TRBV2 and TRBJ2-3; 12 nucleotides match TRBD2. Germline assignment: CDR1 SNHLY and CDR2 FYNNEI. J gave up 3 bases and V 3 bases, and 13 bases lay outside the gene matches. The CDR3 length is 19 residues.